These 5 T cell receptor beta chains came from one sample sequenced in a study of Ad26.COV2.S vaccination and SARS-CoV-2 variants. The protocol was immunoSEQ multiplex PCR, while the TCRdb copy is restricted to in-frame clones and leaves out a portion. In the table there are about 440,000 clones, 90% of which are singletons. Specified treatment: roughly 19 received Ad26.COV2.S at low or high dose, single or two shots; 5 received placebo; per-sample allocation not given. Day 63 after the first vaccine or placebo injection was the time point for sampling. The input for sequencing was peripheral blood, taken in a trial of Ad26.COV2.S vaccine versus placebo. The receptors derive from a person between 18 and 65 years old who received the Ad26.COV2.S COVID-19 vaccine or a placebo.

The genes are TRBV7-9 and TRBJ2-5, with 15 bases lining up with TRBD2. V shed 1 base and J 5 bases; nucleotides not matched to a gene: 11. Germline V lookup: CDR1 SEHNR, CDR2 FQNEAQ (reference sequence). The CDR3 has 19 amino acids. This chain's CDR3 is CASSLGLGLAGGGTETQYF. The DNA of the CDR3 is TGTGCCAGCAGCTTAGGTTTGGGACTAGCGGGAGGAGGGACGGAGACCCAGTACTTC.

The chain has TRBV28 and TRBJ1-4; TRBD1 aligns across 12 bases. V was clipped by 6 bases and J by 7 bases; unmatched bases: 9. This CDR3 contains 16 residues. CDR1 is MDHEN, CDR2 SYDVKM, per germline. Here the CDR3 DNA reads TGTGCCAGCAGAAAACCGGGACAGGGGGCAGGTGAAAAACTGTTTTTT. Its protein is CASRKPGQGAGEKLFF.

The V gene is TRBV28, the J gene TRBJ2-7; D possibly corresponds to TRBD2 (6 bases). Germline CDR1 and CDR2: MDHEN and SYDVKM. This CDR3 contains 15 residues. V lost 4 bases to trimming and J lost 4 bases, with 17 bases between them. CDR3 coding DNA: TGTGCCAGCAGTTCCCCCGGAGGGGAAGAATACGAGCAGTACTTC. Its protein product is CASSSPGGEEYEQYF.

This chain links TRBV20-1 with TRBJ1-2, with D uncertain. Germline V gene lookup returns CDR1 DFQATT and CDR2 SNEGSKA (reference sequence). This CDR3 is built from 12 residues. Trimming left V 3 bases short and J 8 bases short, with 13 bases between. CDR3 nucleotides: TGCAGTGCTAGTACGGTCCTCCACGGCTACACCTTC. Protein sequence: CSASTVLHGYTF.

The chain recombines TRBV5-1 with TRBJ2-2, with a possible D match to TRBD1 (5 bases). V lost 2 bases and J lost 2, with 10 bases in between. The CDR3 loop spans 15 amino acids. Germline loops: CDR1 SGHRS, CDR2 YFSETQ. The CDR3 protein is CASSLRQSNTGELFF. CDR3 DNA sequence: TGCGCCAGCAGCTTAAGACAGAGTAACACCGGGGAGCTGTTTTTT.